The text below deals with one T cell receptor (beta chain). This entry comes from a study of blood T cell repertoires in COVID-19. About the study: The United States, Italy and Spain were the sources of the acute and convalescent COVID-19 samples.

Authors' processing steps: Using reference gene primer amplification, nucleated cell counts were estimated. Sequencing was performed with immunoSEQ multiplex PCR; in TCRdb, only in-frame clones are kept and a portion is missing. V, J and clone size reflect that table, while D and trimming were determined from the DNA. In the table there are 61,000 or so clones, around 80% of which are singletons. CDR3 length: 15 amino acids. J was trimmed by 4 bases and V by 0 bases; bases with no gene match: 6. CDR1 and CDR2 (germline): SGHRS, YFSETQ. The sequencing sample was made of peripheral blood. J is TRBJ1-2 and V is TRBV5-1, with TRBD1 identical over 7 bases. This clonotype was sampled from a woman between 70 and 85 years old with acute or convalescent COVID-19. The CDR3 region has the DNA TGCGCCAGCAGCTTGGAGGTAGGGGGCGTCTATGGCTACACCTTC. This codes for CASSLEVGGVYGYTF.